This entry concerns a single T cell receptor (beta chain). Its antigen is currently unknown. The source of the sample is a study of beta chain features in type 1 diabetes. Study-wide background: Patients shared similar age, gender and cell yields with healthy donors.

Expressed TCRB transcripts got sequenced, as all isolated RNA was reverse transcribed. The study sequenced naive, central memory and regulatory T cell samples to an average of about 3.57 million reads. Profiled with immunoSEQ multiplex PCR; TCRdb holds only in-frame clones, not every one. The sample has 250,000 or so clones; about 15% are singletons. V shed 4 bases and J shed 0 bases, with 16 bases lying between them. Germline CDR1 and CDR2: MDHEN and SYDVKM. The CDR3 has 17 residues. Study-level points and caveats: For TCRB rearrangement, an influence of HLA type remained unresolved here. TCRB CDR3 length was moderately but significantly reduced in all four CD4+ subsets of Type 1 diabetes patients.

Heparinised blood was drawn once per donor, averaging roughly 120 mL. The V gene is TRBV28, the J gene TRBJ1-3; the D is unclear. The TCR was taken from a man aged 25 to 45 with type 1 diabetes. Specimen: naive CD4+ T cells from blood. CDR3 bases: TGTGCCAGCAGTTCGGGTAGTACCCTTTACTCTGGAAACACCATATATTTT. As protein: CASSSGSTLYSGNTIYF.